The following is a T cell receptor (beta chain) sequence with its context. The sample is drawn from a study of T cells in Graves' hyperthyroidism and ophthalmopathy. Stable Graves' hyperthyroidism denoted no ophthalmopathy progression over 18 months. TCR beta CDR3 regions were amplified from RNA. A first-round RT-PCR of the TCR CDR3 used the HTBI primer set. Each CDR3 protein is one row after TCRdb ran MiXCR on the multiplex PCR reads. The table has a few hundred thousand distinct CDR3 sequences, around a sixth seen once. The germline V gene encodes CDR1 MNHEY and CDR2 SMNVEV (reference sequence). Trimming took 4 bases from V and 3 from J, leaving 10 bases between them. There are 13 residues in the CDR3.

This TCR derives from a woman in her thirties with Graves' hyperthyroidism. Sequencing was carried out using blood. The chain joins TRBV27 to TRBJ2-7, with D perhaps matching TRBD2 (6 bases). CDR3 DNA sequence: TGTGCCAGCAGTTCCCCCGGGGGCTACGAGCAGTACTTC. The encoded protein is CASSSPGGYEQYF.